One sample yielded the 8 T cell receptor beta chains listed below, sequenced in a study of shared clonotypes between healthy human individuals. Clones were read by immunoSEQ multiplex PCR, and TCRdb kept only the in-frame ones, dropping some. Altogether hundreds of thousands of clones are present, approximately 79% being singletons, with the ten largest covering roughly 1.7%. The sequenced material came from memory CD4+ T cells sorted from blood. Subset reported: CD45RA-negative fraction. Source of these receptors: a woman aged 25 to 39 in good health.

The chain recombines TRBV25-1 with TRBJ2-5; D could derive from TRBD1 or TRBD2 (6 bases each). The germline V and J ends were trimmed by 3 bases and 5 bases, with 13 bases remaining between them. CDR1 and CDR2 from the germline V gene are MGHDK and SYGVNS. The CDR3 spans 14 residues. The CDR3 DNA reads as TGTGCCAGCAGTGATCGGGGGCGGGCGGAGACCCAGTACTTC. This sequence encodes CASSDRGRAETQYF.

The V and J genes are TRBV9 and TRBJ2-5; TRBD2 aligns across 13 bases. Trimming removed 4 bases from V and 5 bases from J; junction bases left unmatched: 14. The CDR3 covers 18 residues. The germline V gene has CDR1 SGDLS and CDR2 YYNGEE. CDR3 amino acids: CASSPTSGRALGAETQYF. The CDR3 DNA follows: TGTGCCAGCAGCCCCACTAGCGGGAGGGCCCTCGGGGCGGAGACCCAGTACTTC.

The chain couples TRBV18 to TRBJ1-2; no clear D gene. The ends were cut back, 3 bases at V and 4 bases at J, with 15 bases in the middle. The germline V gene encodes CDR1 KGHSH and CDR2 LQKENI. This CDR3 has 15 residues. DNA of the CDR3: TGTGCCAGCTCACCTGAGCAGTTCGACCTCTATGGCTACACCTTC. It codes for CASSPEQFDLYGYTF.

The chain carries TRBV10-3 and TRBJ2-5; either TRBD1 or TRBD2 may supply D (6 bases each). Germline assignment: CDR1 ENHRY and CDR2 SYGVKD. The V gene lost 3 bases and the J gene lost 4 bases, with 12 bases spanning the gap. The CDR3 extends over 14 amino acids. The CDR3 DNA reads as TGTGCCATCAGTGAACGGACAGCGGGAGAGACCCAGTACTTC. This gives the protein CAISERTAGETQYF.

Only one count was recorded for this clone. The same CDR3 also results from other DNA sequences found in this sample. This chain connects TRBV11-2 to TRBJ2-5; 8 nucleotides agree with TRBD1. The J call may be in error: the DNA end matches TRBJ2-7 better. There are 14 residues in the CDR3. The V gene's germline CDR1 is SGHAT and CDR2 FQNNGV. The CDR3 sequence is CASRQQGDSYEQYF. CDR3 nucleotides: TGTGCCAGCAGACAACAGGGGGATTCCTACGAGCAGTACTTC.

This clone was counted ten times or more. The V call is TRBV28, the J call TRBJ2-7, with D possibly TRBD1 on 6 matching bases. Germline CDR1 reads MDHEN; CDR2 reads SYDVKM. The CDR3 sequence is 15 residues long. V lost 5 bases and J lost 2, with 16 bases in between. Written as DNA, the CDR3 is TGTGCCAGCAGTGGAAGGGGGATAACAGCCTACGAGCAGTACTTC. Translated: CASSGRGITAYEQYF.

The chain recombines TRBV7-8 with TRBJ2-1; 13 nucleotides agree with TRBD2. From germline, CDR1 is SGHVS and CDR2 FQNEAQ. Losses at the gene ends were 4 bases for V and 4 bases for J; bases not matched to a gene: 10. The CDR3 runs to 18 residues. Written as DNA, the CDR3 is TGTGCCAGCAGCTACCGGACTAGCGGGAGAGGTGTTTACAATGAGCAGTTCTTC. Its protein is CASSYRTSGRGVYNEQFF.

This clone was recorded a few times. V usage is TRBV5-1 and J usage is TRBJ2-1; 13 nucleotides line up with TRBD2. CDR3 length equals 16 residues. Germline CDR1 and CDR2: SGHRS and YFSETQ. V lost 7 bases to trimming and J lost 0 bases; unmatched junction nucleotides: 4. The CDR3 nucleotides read TGCGCCAGCGAGGGACTAGCGGGAAGCTCCTACAATGAGCAGTTCTTC. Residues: CASEGLAGSSYNEQFF.